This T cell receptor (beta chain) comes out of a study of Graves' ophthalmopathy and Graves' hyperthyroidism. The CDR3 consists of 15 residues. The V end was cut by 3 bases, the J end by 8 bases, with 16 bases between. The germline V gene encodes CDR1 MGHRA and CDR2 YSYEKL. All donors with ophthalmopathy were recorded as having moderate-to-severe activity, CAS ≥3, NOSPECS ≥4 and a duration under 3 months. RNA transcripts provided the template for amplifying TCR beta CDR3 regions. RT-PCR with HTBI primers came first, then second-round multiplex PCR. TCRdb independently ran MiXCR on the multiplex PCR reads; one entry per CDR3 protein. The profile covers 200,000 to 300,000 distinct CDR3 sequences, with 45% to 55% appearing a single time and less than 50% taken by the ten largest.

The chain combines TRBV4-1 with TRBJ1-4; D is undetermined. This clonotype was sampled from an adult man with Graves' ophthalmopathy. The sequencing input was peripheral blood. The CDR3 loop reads CASSQISANAEKLFF. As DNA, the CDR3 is TGCGCCAGCAGCCAGATATCGGCAAATGCCGAAAAACTGTTTTTT.